These 21 T cell receptor beta chains were all obtained from the same sample, sequenced in a study of T cell responses to AZD1222 COVID-19 vaccine. Profiled with immunoSEQ multiplex PCR; TCRdb holds only in-frame clones, not every one. This sample has roughly 110,000 clones, with about 91% found just once. The sequences come from peripheral blood, collected 28 days after the second AZD1222 dose. The source of these receptors is an adult who received the AZD1222 COVID-19 vaccine.

The chain couples TRBV15 to TRBJ2-1; no clear D gene. Germline lookup yields CDR1 LNHNV and CDR2 YYDKDF (reference sequence). V lost 5 bases and J 4 bases, leaving 15 bases between the germline ends. The CDR3 contains 15 residues. Here the CDR3 reads CATSSRTPIYNEQFF. The CDR3 region has the DNA TGTGCCACCAGCTCAAGGACCCCAATTTACAATGAGCAGTTCTTC.

V and J are TRBV19 and TRBJ1-5; TRBD1 is a possible D gene (6 bases). CDR3 length equals 16 residues. V was cut by 3 bases and J by 0 bases, with 12 bases left in between. Germline V gene data show CDR1 as LNHDA and CDR2 as SQIVND (reference sequence). CDR3 protein: CASSIAGALSNQPQHF. The CDR3 coding sequence is TGTGCCAGTAGTATCGCAGGGGCCCTTAGCAATCAGCCCCAGCATTTT.

V is TRBV10-3 and J is TRBJ2-3; a possible D gene is TRBD2 (6 bases). Germline V lookup: CDR1 ENHRY, CDR2 SYGVKD. CDR3 length: 12 amino acids. Trimming left V 5 bases short and J 4 bases short, with 7 bases between. The CDR3 bases are TGTGCCATCAGTCCTAGCGCAGATACGCAGTATTTT. This gives the protein CAISPSADTQYF.

CDR3 coding DNA: TGTGCCAGCAGTTACTCCGCGGAGAACATGAACACTGAAGCTTTCTTT. It codes for CASSYSAENMNTEAFF. The rearrangement links TRBV6-2 or TRBV6-3 to TRBJ1-1; no clear D. The CDR3 spans 16 residues. V was pared by 0 bases and J by 0 bases, with 11 bases between. Germline V gives CDR1 MNHEY, CDR2 SVGEGT.

The V gene is TRBV18, the J gene TRBJ2-2; no clear D gene. From germline, CDR1 is KGHSH and CDR2 LQKENI. CDR3 length: 13 residues. The V and J ends lost 2 bases and 6 bases respectively, with 7 bases between them. CDR3 DNA: TGTGCCAGCTCACCATTACCAGCCGGGGAGCTGTTTTTT. This encodes CASSPLPAGELFF.

The CDR3 nucleotides are TGTGCCAGCAGTGCACAAGCCCTTAGCAATCAGCCCCAGCATTTT. It codes for CASSAQALSNQPQHF. The chain couples TRBV2 to TRBJ1-5; D gene unclear. Germline assignment: CDR1 SNHLY and CDR2 FYNNEI. V was pared by 4 bases and J by 0 bases, with 10 bases between. The CDR3 runs to 15 residues.

V usage is TRBV7-2 and J usage is TRBJ1-3; D is unclear. V was shortened by 3 bases and J by 0 bases, with 3 bases between the two germline ends. The CDR3 runs to 13 residues. CDR1 and CDR2 (germline): SGHTA, FQGNSA. CDR3 protein: CASSFGSGNTIYF. The CDR3, as DNA: TGTGCCAGCAGCTTCGGCTCTGGAAACACCATATATTTT.

The chain is built from TRBV6-2 or TRBV6-3 and TRBJ2-5; TRBD2 is a possible D gene (8 bases). The V and J ends lost 5 bases and 2 bases respectively, with 15 bases between them. This CDR3 region has 15 residues. The germline CDR1 and CDR2 sequences are MNHEY and SVGEGT. The CDR3 protein is CASSPGGTAQETQYF. The CDR3 nucleotides are TGTGCCAGCAGTCCGGGGGGGACAGCACAAGAGACCCAGTACTTC.

The rearrangement links TRBV28 to TRBJ1-2; D is ambiguous. The V end lost 10 bases, the J end lost 2 bases, and 11 bases lay between the germline ends. This CDR3 has 12 residues. The germline V gene encodes CDR1 MDHEN and CDR2 SYDVKM. The CDR3 nucleotides are TGTGCCACCAGGACGGAAAACTATGGCTACACCTTC. It codes for CATRTENYGYTF.

The J gene is TRBJ2-2, the V gene TRBV6-2 or TRBV6-3; D unresolved. Germline CDR1 and CDR2: MNHEY and SVGEGT. CDR3 length equals 13 residues. The V gene lost 3 bases and the J gene lost 6 bases, with 8 bases spanning the gap. CDR3 sequence (DNA): TGTGCCAGCAGTTATGTGGGTTCCGGGGAGCTGTTTTTT. This gives the protein CASSYVGSGELFF.

The CDR3 is CASSEQPQAGKREKLFF. The CDR3 nucleotides read TGTGCCAGCAGCGAACAACCCCAGGCAGGCAAAAGGGAAAAACTGTTTTTT. V gene TRBV7-2 combines with J gene TRBJ1-4; no definite D call. The ends were cut back, 5 bases at V and 8 bases at J, with 24 bases in the middle. This CDR3 has 17 residues. Germline V gene data show CDR1 as SGHTA and CDR2 as FQGNSA. The variable domain in full, with the rest retrieved from reference TRBV7-2 and TRBJ1-4, is GAGVSQSPSNKVTEKGKDVELRCDPISGHTALYWYRQSLGQGLEFLIYFQGNSAPDKSGLPSDRFSAERTGGSVSTLTIQRTQQEDSAVYLCASSEQPQAGKREKLFFGSGTQLSVL.

The J gene is TRBJ2-3, the V gene TRBV7-2; D not resolved. Trimming cost V 5 bases and J 2 bases, with 14 bases left between them. The CDR3 consists of 15 residues. CDR1 SGHTA and CDR2 FQGNSA come from the germline V gene. The CDR3 spells CASSPTSVPTDTQYF. CDR3 in DNA: TGTGCCAGCAGCCCCACCTCCGTCCCCACAGATACGCAGTATTTT.

V usage is TRBV3-1 (or the pseudogene TRBV3-2) and J usage is TRBJ1-5; D uncertain. V lost 1 base to trimming and J lost 7 bases, with 14 bases between them. Germline CDR1 reads LGHDT; CDR2 reads YNNKEL (reference sequence). The CDR3 sequence is 15 residues long. The CDR3 protein is CASSQASGPEQPQHF. The CDR3 bases are TGTGCCAGCAGCCAAGCCTCCGGACCCGAACAGCCCCAGCATTTT.

The rearrangement uses TRBV7-8 and TRBJ1-2; 9 nucleotides agree with TRBD1. The junction had 8 bases not matched to a gene; V was cut back by 5 bases and J by 7 bases. In germline, CDR1 is SGHVS, CDR2 FQNEAQ. The CDR3 is 14 amino acids. CDR3: CASSVRDRAGGYTF. CDR3 nucleotides: TGTGCCAGCAGCGTCCGGGACAGGGCAGGTGGCTACACCTTC.

The chain combines TRBV19 with TRBJ2-7; weak D call: TRBD1 (6 bases). V was pared by 6 bases and J by 3 bases, with 15 bases between. This CDR3 spans 14 amino acids. In germline, CDR1 is LNHDA, CDR2 SQIVND (reference sequence). CDR3 nucleotide sequence: TGTGCCAGTAGGAGTGGGACACATCTCTACGAGCAGTACTTC. This translates into CASRSGTHLYEQYF.

The chain couples TRBV6-4 to TRBJ2-2, with D unresolved. In germline, CDR1 is MRHNA, CDR2 SNTAGT. This CDR3 region has 13 residues. V was pared by 6 bases and J by 2 bases, with 7 bases between. CDR3 sequence (DNA): TGTGCCAGCAGAAATAGTAACACCGGGGAGCTGTTTTTT. Translating gives CASRNSNTGELFF.

V usage is TRBV7-6 and J usage is TRBJ1-4, with 8 bases that match TRBD1. Germline CDR1 and CDR2: SGHVS and FNYEAQ. The CDR3 covers 15 residues. With 4 bases clipped from V and 0 bases from J, the junction kept 1 base outside the gene matches. In nucleotides, the CDR3 is TGTGCCAGCAGCTGGACAGGGACAACTAATGAAAAACTGTTTTTT. It yields the protein CASSWTGTTNEKLFF.

V and J are TRBV6-5 and TRBJ2-1, with 9 bases fitting TRBD2. J was trimmed by 8 bases and V by 1 base; bases with no gene match: 3. The CDR3 runs to 14 residues. CDR1 is MNHEY, CDR2 SVGAGI, per germline. The CDR3 bases are TGTGCCAGCAGTTACTTGCGGGGGGGCGATGAGCAGTTCTTC. This translates into CASSYLRGGDEQFF.

This sequence joins TRBV6-6 and TRBJ2-1; D may correspond to TRBD1 or TRBD2 (6 bases each). Deletions cut 2 bases from V and 6 bases from J, with 14 bases between. Per the germline V gene, CDR1 is MNHNY and CDR2 is SVGAGI (reference sequence). This CDR3 is built from 15 residues. The CDR3: CASSYIEGGLNEQFF. In nucleotides, the CDR3 is TGTGCCAGCAGTTACATCGAAGGGGGGCTCAATGAGCAGTTCTTC.

The chain couples TRBV15 to TRBJ1-3, with a weak D call TRBD1 (5 bases). V lost 0 bases, J lost 3 bases, and 9 bases lay in between. Germline CDR1 LNHNV, CDR2 YYDKDF (reference sequence). The CDR3 totals 15 residues. In nucleotides, the CDR3 is TGTGCCACCAGCAGAGATGCGGGGGGTGGAAACACCATATATTTT. This translates into CATSRDAGGGNTIYF.

This chain joins TRBV15 and TRBJ1-2; D remains unclear. The CDR3 length is 14 residues. Germline CDR1 and CDR2: LNHNV and YYDKDF (reference sequence). Trimming took off 0 bases at V and 4 bases at J, with 9 bases between the two ends. CDR3 residues: CATSREAATYGYTF. DNA for the CDR3: TGTGCCACCAGCAGAGAGGCAGCCACCTATGGCTACACCTTC. Supplemented by reference TRBV15 and TRBJ1-2, the full variable domain reads DAMVIQNPRYQVTQFGKPVTLSCSQTLNHNVMYWYQQKSSQAPKLLFHYYDKDFNNEADTPDNFQSRRPNTSFCFLDIRSPGLGDTAMYLCATSREAATYGYTFGSGTRLTVV.